These 27 T cell receptor beta chains originate from one sample sequenced in a study of T cell clonality in common variable immunodeficiency. Profiling relied on immunoSEQ multiplex PCR, and the TCRdb table lists in-frame clones only, not all of them. This sample has 50,000 to 55,000 clones, each found more than once. Sample: peripheral blood mononuclear cells. Receptors were obtained from a person aged 18 to 75 in good health.

The table lists this clone with many counts. The read terminates 3 residues ahead of where the CDR3 ends, so the germline J gene completes it. V usage is TRBV7-2 and J usage is TRBJ2-1, with TRBD2 as a possible D gene (6 bases). This CDR3 is 12 amino acids long. Trimming removed 3 bases at V and 9 bases at J, with 9 bases between. The V gene's germline CDR1 is SGHTA and CDR2 FQGNSA. The CDR3 sequence is CASSFPGGEQFF. The DNA read from the CDR3 is TGTGCCAGCAGCTTCCCCGGGGGTGAG. Full variable domain (outside the CDR3, taken from reference TRBV7-2 and TRBJ2-1): GAGVSQSPSNKVTEKGKDVELRCDPISGHTALYWYRQSLGQGLEFLIYFQGNSAPDKSGLPSDRFSAERTGGSVSTLTIQRTQQEDSAVYLCASSFPGGEQFFGPGTRLTVL.

This clone has ten or more counts. The read is 3 residues too short to cover the CDR3 end, so that end is filled in from the germline J gene. The same CDR3 also results from other DNA sequences found in this sample. The genes are TRBV7-6 and TRBJ1-3; a possible D gene is TRBD1 (6 bases). This CDR3 spans 16 amino acids. V was pared by 5 bases and J by 0 bases, with 14 bases between. CDR1 and CDR2 from the germline V gene are SGHVS and FNYEAQ. CDR3 in amino acids: CASSLNTGSSGNTIYF. The part of the CDR3 DNA that was read is TGTGCCAGCAGCCTAAATACAGGGAGCTCTGGAAACACC. Full variable domain (remainder filled in from reference TRBV7-6 and TRBJ1-3): GAGVSQSPRYKVTKRGQDVALRCDPISGHVSLYWYRQALGQGPEFLTYFNYEAQQDKSGLPNDRFSAERPEGSISTLTIQRTEQRDSAMYRCASSLNTGSSGNTIYFGEGSWLTVV.

The table lists this clone with many counts. The CDR3 extends 3 residues past the end of the read, so its final part is completed from the germline J gene. The chain combines TRBV5-6 with TRBJ2-3; the match to TRBD2 covers 11 bases. Germline CDR1 and CDR2: SGHDT and YYEEEE. The CDR3 consists of 15 residues. V lost 7 bases and J lost 0; bases outside the gene matches: 4. This chain's CDR3 is CASHRLAGSTDTQYF. Incomplete CDR3 DNA: TGTGCCAGCCATCGACTAGCGGGGAGCACAGATACG.

This clone was observed many times. The read falls 3 residues short of the CDR3 end, and the missing part is taken from the germline J gene. This sequence joins TRBV20-1 and TRBJ1-6; perhaps TRBD1 as D (5 bases). Germline values: CDR1 DFQATT, CDR2 SNEGSKA (reference sequence). The V end lost 0 bases, the J end lost 5 bases, and 17 bases lay between the germline ends. This CDR3 comprises 17 residues. CDR3 DNA (partial): TGCAGTGCTAGAGATTTGGGGGGAAGCCTCCATAATTCACCC. It specifies CSARDLGGSLHNSP. The full CDR3 protein is CSARDLGGSLHNSPLHF.

This clone was seen at least ten times. This CDR3 reads CASSPGTGPYEQYF. The part of the CDR3 DNA that was read is TGTGCCAGCAGCCCCGGGACAGGCCCCTACGAG. The chain recombines TRBV11-2 with TRBJ2-7; 8 bases fit TRBD1. The read halts 3 residues ahead of the CDR3 end, with the missing end drawn from the germline J gene. Per the germline V gene, CDR1 is SGHAT and CDR2 is FQNNGV. The CDR3 runs to 14 residues. Trimming removed 5 bases from V and 2 bases from J; junction bases left unmatched: 5.

This clone has ten or more counts. The CDR3 end falls 3 residues outside the read, so it is completed with the germline J gene. The V and J genes are TRBV5-1 and TRBJ1-5, with a weak D call TRBD1 (5 bases). In germline, CDR1 is SGHRS, CDR2 YFSETQ. V dropped 0 bases and J dropped 5 bases, with 9 bases sitting between them. The CDR3 sequence is 14 residues long. CDR3 in amino acids: CASSLGSGDQPQHF. The part of the CDR3 DNA that was read is TGCGCCAGCAGCTTGGGTTCGGGGGATCAGCCC.

There are a few counts of this clone. The CDR3 protein is CASSENRGSKGYTF. The CDR3 bases that were read are TGTGCCAGCAGCGAAAATCGGGGATCCAAAGGC. The chain is built from TRBV5-5 and TRBJ1-2; unclear D gene. The missing CDR3 end, 3 residues past where the read stops, is filled in from the germline J gene. This CDR3 is 14 amino acids long. Germline V CDR1 and CDR2: SGHKS, YYEKEE (reference sequence).

Many counts were recorded for this clone. The read halts 3 residues ahead of the CDR3 end, with the missing end drawn from the germline J gene. This chain joins TRBV12-3 or TRBV12-4 and TRBJ2-1; 16 nucleotides align to TRBD2. This CDR3 is 17 amino acids long. Trimming at V came to 10 bases and at J to 9 bases, leaving 15 bases not matched to a gene. Partial CDR3 DNA: TGTGCCACAATCCCAAGAGGGACTAGCGGGGGGGCCGGTGAG. Residues: CATIPRGTSGGAGE. The CDR3 in full is CATIPRGTSGGAGEQFF.

Worth noting for this clone: The read is 3 residues too short to cover the CDR3 end, so that end is filled in from the germline J gene. The V and J genes are TRBV19 and TRBJ1-4; maybe TRBD1 (6 bases). The CDR3 is made up of 19 amino acids. Germline V gene lookup returns CDR1 LNHDA and CDR2 SQIVND (reference sequence). Trimming took 3 bases from V and 2 from J, leaving 22 bases between them. The sequenced part of the CDR3 DNA is TGTGCCAGTAGTATCGGCCCGGACAGAAAAGATGGGACTAATGAAAAA. It specifies CASSIGPDRKDGTNEK. The whole CDR3 is CASSIGPDRKDGTNEKLFF.

This clone appeared many times. CDR3 DNA, as far as it was read: TGTGCCAGCAGGTTGGGACAGAGTAATGAAAAA. This codes for CASRLGQSNEK. The whole CDR3 sequence is CASRLGQSNEKLFF. This rearrangement joins TRBV7-9 to TRBJ1-4, with 7 bases that match TRBD1. The read terminates 3 residues ahead of where the CDR3 ends, so the germline J gene completes it. CDR3 length: 14 residues. Trimming cost V 6 bases and J 4 bases; bases outside gene matches: 5. Germline CDR1 and CDR2: SEHNR and FQNEAQ (reference sequence).

The sample holds a few counts of this clone. The CDR3 is cut off 3 residues early in the read; its end comes from the germline J gene. The genes are TRBV5-6 and TRBJ2-3, with D tentatively TRBD1 or TRBD2 (5 bases each). The germline V gene encodes CDR1 SGHDT and CDR2 YYEEEE. The CDR3 sequence is 15 residues long. CDR3 bases read: TGTGCCAGCAGCTTGGCCGGTGGGGTAGGGGAGACG. Amino acid sequence: CASSLAGGVGET. The whole CDR3 sequence reads CASSLAGGVGETQYF.

Comment on this clone: Compared with germline, one end of the junction differs, possibly owing to a read error. The read halts 3 residues ahead of the CDR3 end, with the missing end drawn from the germline J gene. The V call is TRBV18, the J call TRBJ2-3; 8 nucleotides align to TRBD2. This CDR3 is 16 amino acids long. Germline CDR1 is KGHSH and CDR2 is LQKENI. The CDR3 region is CASSPQGLDPSETQYF. Partial CDR3 DNA: TGTGCCAGCTCACCACAGGGACTAGACCCATCAGAGACG.

In this sample, this clone turned up many times. The read terminates 3 residues before the CDR3 end, so the remaining end is supplied by the germline J gene. The genes are TRBV30 and TRBJ2-3, with D perhaps matching TRBD2 (6 bases). The germline V gene encodes CDR1 GTSNPN and CDR2 SVGIG (reference sequence). With 3 bases removed from V and 3 bases from J, the gap between germline ends came to 10 bases. This CDR3 spans 13 amino acids. CDR3 DNA (partial): TGTGCCTGGAGAGCAGGGAGGACAGATACG. Protein: CAWRAGRTDT. The complete CDR3 protein is CAWRAGRTDTQYF.

This clone was seen ten or more times. The read halts 3 residues ahead of the CDR3 end, with the missing end drawn from the germline J gene. The chain carries TRBV20-1 and TRBJ2-5; TRBD2 matches 8 bases. The CDR3 spans 15 residues. Germline CDR1 and CDR2: DFQATT and SNEGSKA (reference sequence). The ends lost 3 bases at V and 5 bases at J; junction bases unmatched: 11. The chain's CDR3 is CSARKSGGAGETQYF. The part of the CDR3 DNA that was read is TGCAGTGCTAGGAAATCCGGGGGGGCCGGGGAGACC.

This clone has a count of ten or more. The CDR3 goes on 3 residues after the read ends, and that part is filled in from the germline J gene. The rearrangement uses TRBV7-2 and TRBJ1-2, with D unresolved. CDR1 is SGHTA and CDR2 is FQGNSA in the germline V gene. V was shortened by 5 bases and J by 4 bases, with 11 bases between the two germline ends. There are 13 residues in the CDR3. CDR3 region: CASSALRAYGYTF. CDR3 bases read: TGTGCCAGCAGCGCCTTGAGGGCCTATGGC.

This clone was counted ten times or more. The CDR3 end is not reached by the read, which stops 3 residues before it; the germline J gene fills it in. The rearrangement joins TRBV7-9 to TRBJ1-2; weak D call: TRBD1 (5 bases). The CDR3 consists of 13 residues. CDR1 and CDR2 from the germline V gene are SEHNR and FQNEAQ (reference sequence). This CDR3 is CASSLTDSRSYTF. The CDR3 bases that were read are TGTGCCAGCAGCTTGACCGACAGTAGGAGC.

Concerning this clone: The CDR3 end falls 3 residues outside the read, so it is completed with the germline J gene. The chain uses TRBV5-8 and TRBJ2-3, with 9 bases lining up with TRBD1. From germline, CDR1 is SGHTS and CDR2 YDEGEE. This CDR3 has 15 residues. The covered CDR3 bases are TGTGCCAGCAGCCCAGGACAGGGGATCAGCCAGCCG. Encoded protein: CASSPGQGISQP. The CDR3 reads in full as CASSPGQGISQPQYF.

In regard to this clone: Read coverage stops 3 residues before the CDR3 terminus; the germline J gene supplies the remainder. This rearrangement joins TRBV7-9 to TRBJ1-2; tentative D call: TRBD1 (6 bases). The CDR3 has 14 residues. Germline V gene data show CDR1 as SEHNR and CDR2 as FQNEAQ (reference sequence). Trimming cost V 5 bases and J 4 bases, with 14 bases left between them. The CDR3: CASSRDTPSYGYTF. CDR3 DNA (partial): TGTGCCAGCAGCCGGGACACCCCTAGCTATGGC.

This clone was found many times. The CDR3 end is not reached by the read, which stops 3 residues before it; the germline J gene fills it in. In the same sample, other DNA sequences code for this CDR3. V is TRBV2 and J is TRBJ1-6; D unclear. There are 18 residues in the CDR3. Deletions cut 3 bases from V and 0 bases from J, with 15 bases between. The germline gives CDR1 SNHLY, CDR2 FYNNEI. CDR3 loop: CASSDRRRSSSYNSPLHF. The sequenced CDR3 bases are TGTGCCAGCAGTGACAGGCGCAGGTCAAGCTCCTATAATTCACCC.

The sample holds many counts of this clone. The observed sequence ends 3 residues before the CDR3 terminus, with the missing tail filled in from the germline J gene. The J gene is TRBJ1-1, the V gene TRBV7-9, with 10 bases fitting TRBD1. The V and J ends lost 6 bases and 4 bases, in that order; junction bases with no gene match: 8. Germline V gene sequence: CDR1 SEHNR, CDR2 FQNEAQ (reference sequence). The length of the CDR3 is 15 residues. The CDR3 bases that were read are TGTGCCAGCAGTAAAACCGGGACAGGGGTCACTGAA. This encodes CASSKTGTGVTE. The entire CDR3 protein is CASSKTGTGVTEAFF.

The CDR3 loop reads CASSVIPTWNTEAFF. The part of the CDR3 DNA that was read is TGTGCCAGCAGCGTAATTCCGACTTGGAACACTGAA. This sequence joins TRBV7-9 and TRBJ1-1; D is unresolved. From the germline J gene comes the end of the CDR3, since the read stops 3 residues before it. Trimming removed 5 bases from V and 1 base from J, with 14 bases in between. The CDR3 covers 15 residues. Germline CDR1 SEHNR, CDR2 FQNEAQ (reference sequence).

This clone has at least ten counts. The covered CDR3 bases are TGCAGTCCTCTATCCCCAGATACG. Protein: CSPLSPDT. The entire CDR3 sequence reads CSPLSPDTQYF. This sequence joins TRBV20-1 and TRBJ2-3, with unresolved D. The sequenced fragment ends 3 residues before the CDR3 boundary, so the rest is inferred from the germline J gene. Deletions cut 8 bases from V and 4 bases from J, with 10 bases between. CDR1 is DFQATT, CDR2 SNEGSKA, per germline (reference sequence). The CDR3 contains 11 residues.

This clone showed up many times. The read terminates 3 residues before the CDR3 end, so the remaining end is supplied by the germline J gene. V usage is TRBV9 and J usage is TRBJ2-1, with 8 positions matching TRBD2. This CDR3 spans 17 amino acids. Germline CDR1 reads SGDLS; CDR2 reads YYNGEE. The V segment lost 0 bases and the J segment 6 bases; nucleotides outside the gene matches: 11. The CDR3 bases that were read are TGTGCCAGCAGCGTAGAGATTCGAGCGGGGGAGGGCAATGAG. It yields the protein CASSVEIRAGEGNE. The entire CDR3 is CASSVEIRAGEGNEQFF.

In this sample, this clone turned up many times. The sequence runs out 3 residues before the end of the CDR3; the remainder is reconstructed from the germline J gene. The chain couples TRBV20-1 to TRBJ2-7; 10 bases agree with TRBD1. CDR1 and CDR2 (germline): DFQATT, SNEGSKA (reference sequence). The J segment lost 1 base and the V segment lost 0 bases, leaving 3 bases of the junction unmatched. The CDR3 length is 15 residues. The sequenced part of the CDR3 DNA is TGCAGTGCTAGAGATCGGACAGGGGGTTCCTACGAG. Encoded protein: CSARDRTGGSYE. The complete CDR3 sequence is CSARDRTGGSYEQYF.

This clone was counted at least ten times. Read sequence stops 3 residues before the CDR3 end, and the germline J gene provides the missing end. The rearrangement uses TRBV5-1 and TRBJ2-7; 8 bases align to TRBD2. The CDR3 is made up of 16 amino acids. V lost 0 bases to trimming and J lost 1 base; unmatched junction nucleotides: 6. Germline lookup yields CDR1 SGHRS and CDR2 YFSETQ. CDR3 DNA (partial): TGCGCCAGCAGCTTGGATGGTCTAGCGGGTTCCTACGAG. Translating gives CASSLDGLAGSYE. The entire CDR3 sequence reads CASSLDGLAGSYEQYF. Based on the CDR3 plus reference TRBV5-1 and TRBJ2-7, the full variable domain is KAGVTQTPRYLIKTRGQQVTLSCSPISGHRSVSWYQQTPGQGLQFLFEYFSETQRNKGNFPGRFSGRQFSNSRSEMNVSTLELGDSALYLCASSLDGLAGSYEQYFGPGTRLTVT.

The table lists this clone with many counts. The CDR3 end lies 3 residues beyond the end of the read and is filled in from the germline J gene. The chain couples TRBV7-3 to TRBJ2-2, with 13 bases identical to TRBD2. V was pared by 4 bases and J by 5 bases, with 7 bases of the junction left unmatched. The CDR3 contains 17 residues. Germline CDR1 reads SGHTA; CDR2 reads FQGTGA. The sequenced CDR3 bases are TGTGCCAGCAGCTATGGACTAGCGGGAGTTGGGACCGGGGAG. Residues: CASSYGLAGVGTGE. The whole CDR3 protein reads CASSYGLAGVGTGELFF.

This clone was counted many times. The observed sequence ends 3 residues before the CDR3 terminus, with the missing tail filled in from the germline J gene. This chain links TRBV5-1 with TRBJ1-1; D gene uncertain. Trimming took off 4 bases at V and 0 bases at J, with 7 bases between the two ends. The CDR3 is 13 residues long. Germline lookup yields CDR1 SGHRS and CDR2 YFSETQ. The covered CDR3 bases are TGCGCCAGCAGCCCTAAAATGAACACTGAA. It encodes CASSPKMNTE. The CDR3 reads in full as CASSPKMNTEAFF.